Sequencing of this T cell receptor (beta chain) was carried out in a study of T-cell memory formation after mild COVID-19. Overall study findings and caveats: SARS-CoV-2 specificity was not confirmed for second-wave clones peaking on day 37. Day 15 to 85 contractors were CD4/CD8 balanced; later expanders leaned CD4+. Clones that contracted clustered mainly in CM and EM if CD4+ and in EMRA if CD8+.

This clonotype was found many times. The antigen is undetermined. Amplification by 5'RACE using constant-segment primers produced TCR alpha and TCR beta cDNA libraries that carried sample barcodes and UMIs. A single record per CDR3 protein comes from TCRdb applying MiXCR to the 5' RACE reads. The data hold some 440,000 distinct CDR3 sequences, with 20% to 30% observed a single time. The V gene end was trimmed by 5 bases and the J gene end by 4 bases; junction bases not matched to a gene: 1. This CDR3 has 13 residues. Germline V gene data show CDR1 as SGHNT and CDR2 as YENEEA. Sequencing input: PBMCs or a T cell subset sorted from them (not recorded which). The V gene is TRBV11-3, the J gene TRBJ2-2, with 7 bases fitting TRBD1. This TCR was sampled from an adult woman who had mild COVID-19 (a few samples of this study predate the infection). Cell type and time point are not known. The CDR3 DNA follows: TGTGCCAGCAGCCGACAGGGCACCGGGGAGCTGTTTTTT. Translated: CASSRQGTGELFF.